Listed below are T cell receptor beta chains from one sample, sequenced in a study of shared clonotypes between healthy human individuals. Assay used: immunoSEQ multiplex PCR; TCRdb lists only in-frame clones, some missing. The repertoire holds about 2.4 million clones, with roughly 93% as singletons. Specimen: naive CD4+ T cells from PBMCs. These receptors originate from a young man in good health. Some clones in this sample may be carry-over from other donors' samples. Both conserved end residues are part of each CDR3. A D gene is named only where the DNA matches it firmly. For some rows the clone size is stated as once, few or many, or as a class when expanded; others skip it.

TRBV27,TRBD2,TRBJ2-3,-,CASSSYSGSSDTQYF,TGTGCCAGCAGTTCGTATAGCGGGAGTTCTGATACGCAGTATTTT
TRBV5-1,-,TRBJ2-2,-,CASSLVGAGSNTGELFF,TGCGCCAGCAGCTTGGTTGGGGCGGGGTCGAACACCGGGGAGCTGTTTTTT
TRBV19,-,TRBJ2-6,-,CASTQGTSGANVLTF,TGTGCCAGTACGCAGGGCACCTCTGGGGCCAACGTCCTGACTTTC
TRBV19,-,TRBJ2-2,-,CASSQIGGIAGELFF,TGTGCCAGTAGTCAAATCGGGGGTATTGCCGGGGAGCTGTTTTTT
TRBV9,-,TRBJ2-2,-,CASSRAIWGADTGELFF,TGTGCCAGCAGTCGCGCGATCTGGGGGGCGGACACCGGGGAGCTGTTTTTT
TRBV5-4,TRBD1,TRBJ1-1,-,CASSLGFDRGGTEAFF,TGTGCCAGCAGCTTAGGGTTCGACAGGGGAGGGACTGAAGCTTTCTTT
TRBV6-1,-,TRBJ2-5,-,CASGVHGQETQYF,TGTGCCAGCGGAGTTCACGGCCAAGAGACCCAGTACTTC
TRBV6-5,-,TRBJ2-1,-,CASSYEVSHNEQFF,TGTGCCAGCAGTTACGAGGTCTCCCACAATGAGCAGTTCTTC
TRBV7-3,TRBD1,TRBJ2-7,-,CASSLSGTGRSEQYF,TGTGCCAGCAGCTTGTCTGGGACAGGGAGGAGCGAGCAGTACTTC
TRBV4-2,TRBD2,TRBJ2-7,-,CASSPALAGLPGFDAYEQYF,TGTGCCAGCAGCCCTGCCTTAGCGGGGCTACCCGGGTTTGACGCGTACGAGCAGTACTTC
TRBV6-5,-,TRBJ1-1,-,CASSLRQNTEAFF,TGTGCCAGCAGCCTACGGCAGAACACTGAAGCTTTCTTT
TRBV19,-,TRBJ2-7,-,CASPLRESEASYEQYF,TGTGCCAGTCCTCTTAGGGAGAGTGAAGCCTCCTACGAGCAGTACTTC
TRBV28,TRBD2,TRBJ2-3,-,CASTELAGRGTDTQYF,TGTGCCAGCACCGAACTAGCGGGCAGAGGCACAGATACGCAGTATTTT
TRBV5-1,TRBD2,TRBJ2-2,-,CASSSGLAGGIITGELFF,TGCGCCAGCAGCTCTGGACTAGCGGGAGGTATTATAACCGGGGAGCTGTTTTTT
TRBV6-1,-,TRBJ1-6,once,CASGQTLLHF,TGTGCCAGCGGACAGACGCTCCTCCACTTT
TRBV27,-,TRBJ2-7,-,CASSFLSGGLYEQYF,TGTGCCAGCAGTTTCCTCTCCGGGGGACTCTACGAGCAGTACTTC
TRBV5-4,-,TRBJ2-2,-,CASSLVGNTGELFF,TGTGCCAGCAGCTTGGTGGGGAACACCGGGGAGCTGTTTTTT
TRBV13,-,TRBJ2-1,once,CASSLDRVRGNEQFF,TGTGCCAGCAGCTTAGACAGGGTAAGAGGCAATGAGCAGTTCTTC
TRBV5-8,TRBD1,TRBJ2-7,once,CASRLTGGGYEQYF,TGTGCCAGCAGGTTGACAGGGGGCGGCTACGAGCAGTACTTC
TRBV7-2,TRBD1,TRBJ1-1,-,CASSLFARGSGTEAFF,TGTGCCAGCAGCTTATTTGCCAGGGGGAGCGGCACTGAAGCTTTCTTT